The following is a T cell receptor (beta chain) sequence with its context. Selected positively for CCR7 and CD45RO-negative, naive CD8 cells excluded terminally differentiated effector memory CD45RA+ cells. This specimen comes from a study of shared clonotypes between healthy human individuals. The ends lost 5 bases at V and 4 bases at J; junction bases unmatched: 8. The CDR3 has 15 residues. Germline values: CDR1 MNHEY, CDR2 SMNVEV (reference sequence). Produced via immunoSEQ multiplex PCR; TCRdb's table is partial and in-frame only. The sample carries approximately 2,000,000 clones, 93% recorded once.

The chain combines TRBV27 with TRBJ1-1, with 9 bases fitting TRBD1. The clonotype was recovered from a man aged 18 to 30 in good health. Some clones in this sample may be carry-over from other donors' samples. Sequenced sample: naive CD8+ T cells from PBMCs. CDR3 region: CASSQSDRGGTEAFF. The CDR3 nucleotides read TGTGCCAGCAGTCAATCGGACAGGGGAGGCACTGAAGCTTTCTTT.